The 12 T cell receptor beta chains given below trace back to one sample, sequenced in a study of cytomegalovirus exposure and HLA in healthy donors. Researchers ran the PCR with 60 Vbeta and 13 Jbeta primers. Using immunoSEQ multiplex PCR, the repertoire was profiled, and TCRdb retains in-frame clones only, with some absent. The data contain about 160,000 clones, over 70% of them singletons. The specimen was PBMCs. All receptors derive from a woman in her 30s in good health and CMV-seronegative.

This rearrangement joins TRBV12-5 to TRBJ1-2; D call uncertain. Trimming took 3 bases from V and 6 from J, leaving 8 bases between them. Germline assignment: CDR1 LGHNT and CDR2 FRNRAP. The CDR3 sequence is 12 residues long. The chain's CDR3 is CASGFNSDGYTF. The CDR3 DNA sequence: TGTGCTAGTGGTTTTAACTCGGATGGCTACACCTTC.

The chain joins TRBV7-9 to TRBJ1-1, with D perhaps TRBD1 (5 bases). This CDR3 has 15 residues. The V end lost 2 bases, the J end lost 1 base, and 11 bases lay between the germline ends. Germline assignment: CDR1 SEHNR and CDR2 FQNEAQ (reference sequence). The chain's CDR3 is CASSLYAGKNTEAFF. In nucleotides, the CDR3 is TGTGCCAGCAGCTTATATGCAGGGAAGAACACTGAAGCTTTCTTT.

The V gene is TRBV5-6, the J gene TRBJ2-7, with D possibly TRBD2 on 5 matching bases. Looked up from germline, CDR1 is SGHDT and CDR2 is YYEEEE. The CDR3 is made up of 15 amino acids. V was cut by 4 bases and J by 1 base, with 15 bases left in between. CDR3 sequence reads: CASSPPIWRSYEQYF. CDR3 DNA: TGTGCCAGCAGCCCTCCTATATGGAGGTCCTACGAGCAGTACTTC.

This chain joins TRBV18 and TRBJ2-2, with 10 bases matching TRBD1. This CDR3 is 15 amino acids long. CDR1 KGHSH and CDR2 LQKENI come from the germline V gene. J was trimmed by 4 bases and V by 3 bases; bases with no gene match: 2. CDR3 amino acids: CASSPGTGVTGELFF. In DNA form, the CDR3 reads TGTGCCAGCTCACCTGGGACAGGGGTCACCGGGGAGCTGTTTTTT.

The genes are TRBV7-8 and TRBJ2-3; TRBD2 matches 8 bases. The CDR3 has 17 residues. V shed 0 bases and J 1 base; nucleotides not matched to a gene: 6. The V gene's germline CDR1 is SGHVS and CDR2 FQNEAQ. CDR3 nucleotide sequence: TGTGCCAGCAGCTTAGCTAGTAGCGGGGTAGGCACAGATACGCAGTATTTT. Its protein is CASSLASSGVGTDTQYF.

The gene calls are TRBV7-9 and TRBJ1-2; tentative D call: TRBD1 (6 bases). The CDR3 length is 15 residues. Trimming removed 5 bases at V and 6 bases at J, with 19 bases between. Germline CDR1 and CDR2: SEHNR and FQNEAQ (reference sequence). In DNA, the CDR3 is TGTGCCAGCAGCCCCCCAGGGTACGGACAGAATGGCTACACCTTC. It specifies CASSPPGYGQNGYTF.

The chain recombines TRBV7-6 with TRBJ1-5, with D possibly TRBD1 on 5 matching bases. CDR1 is SGHVS, CDR2 FNYEAQ, per germline. V was clipped by 4 bases and J by 4 bases, with 8 bases between them. CDR3 length: 13 amino acids. The CDR3 here is CASSSQGNQPQHF. DNA of the CDR3: TGTGCCAGCAGCTCGCAGGGAAATCAGCCCCAGCATTTT.

This clone was recorded a few times. Distinct nucleotide sequences in the sample also encode this CDR3. The chain carries TRBV6-1 and TRBJ2-5; 12 bases agree with TRBD2. Germline trimming cut 2 bases from V and 2 bases from J; bases unmatched to any gene: 0. CDR1 and CDR2 (germline): MNHNS, SASEGT. The CDR3 runs 15 residues. The CDR3 protein is CASSELAGGQETQYF. CDR3 DNA sequence: TGTGCCAGCAGTGAACTAGCGGGGGGGCAAGAGACCCAGTACTTC.

The rearrangement joins TRBV18 to TRBJ1-3; no clear D gene. The CDR3 contains 14 residues. CDR1 and CDR2 from the germline V gene are KGHSH and LQKENI. V shed 2 bases and J shed 0 bases, with 5 bases lying between them. The CDR3 DNA sequence: TGTGCCAGCTCACCAGCCAGCTCTGGAAACACCATATATTTT. Its protein product is CASSPASSGNTIYF.

The chain combines TRBV4-1 with TRBJ2-7; 8 nucleotides line up with TRBD1. Germline loops: CDR1 MGHRA, CDR2 YSYEKL. The CDR3 is 16 amino acids. The junction had 8 bases not matched to a gene; V was cut back by 2 bases and J by 2 bases. CDR3: CASSQNGQGWAYEQYF. CDR3 nucleotide sequence: TGCGCCAGCAGCCAAAACGGACAGGGTTGGGCCTACGAGCAGTACTTC.

This chain uses TRBV6-4 with TRBJ2-7, with D perhaps matching TRBD2 (6 bases). Germline V gene sequence: CDR1 MRHNA, CDR2 SNTAGT. CDR3 length: 14 residues. V gave up 6 bases and J gave up 7 bases, with 19 bases separating them. CDR3 in DNA: TGTGCCAGCAGGCCTGCCGGGGGATTGGGGGAGCAGTACTTC. Translated, it gives CASRPAGGLGEQYF.

The chain recombines TRBV18 with TRBJ2-1; TRBD1 matches at 9 bases. Germline trimming cut 2 bases from V and 9 bases from J; bases unmatched to any gene: 5. CDR3 length equals 14 residues. CDR1 and CDR2 (germline): KGHSH, LQKENI. Here the CDR3 DNA reads TGTGCCAGCTCACCAAACAGGGGGCTTATTGAGCAGTTCTTC. Encoded protein: CASSPNRGLIEQFF.